This T cell receptor (beta chain) was captured by sequencing in a study of T cells expressing NK-cell markers. TCRdb reanalyzed the 5' RACE reads and collapses them to one entry per CDR3 protein, without DNA. The sample yields hundreds of thousands of distinct CDR3 sequences, of which the top ten take up roughly 4.2%. CDR3 length: 14 residues. From germline, CDR1 is KGHSH and CDR2 LQKENI. The TCR sequence derives from a woman aged 18 to 75 in good health. What was sequenced was blood T cells: a sorted CD56 or NKG2C T cell subset, CD4+ or CD8+ T cells, or bulk PBMC T cells (not recorded which). This rearrangement joins TRBV18 to TRBJ1-1; with no DNA, the TCRdb D assignment of TRBD1 cannot be verified. The chain's CDR3 is CASSPTGASTEAFF.